This TCR beta chain was observed in a study of blood T cell repertoires in COVID-19. The J segment lost 2 bases and the V segment lost 0 bases, leaving 4 bases of the junction unmatched. The CDR3 spans 16 residues. Germline V CDR1 and CDR2: MNHEY, SVGAGI. TCRdb's copy holds only in-frame clones and misses some; the assay was immunoSEQ multiplex PCR. The sample includes approximately 100,000 clones, over 85% of them seen just once. The TCR was taken from a man between 65 and 80 years old with acute or convalescent COVID-19. The chain links TRBV6-5 to TRBJ1-3, with TRBD1 identical over 7 bases. Sequencing was carried out using peripheral blood. The CDR3 loop reads CASSYSDRTAGNTIYF. In DNA form, the CDR3 reads TGTGCCAGCAGTTACTCGGACAGGACAGCTGGAAACACCATATATTTT.